This T cell receptor (beta chain) was profiled in a study of low-dose radiotherapy and immunotherapy resistance in tumors. On the study more broadly: Doses of 0.5 Gy per fraction every 2 weeks, totaling 6.5 Gy, went to Cohort 1. With cycle 1 day 1 as the start, patients took oral aspirin 300 mg daily for four cycles.

Germline assignment: CDR1 SGHKS and CDR2 YYEKEE (reference sequence). The CDR3 has 15 residues. The V end was cut by 4 bases, the J end by 1 base, with 14 bases between. This clonotype was seen only a few times. Primers targeting TRAV and TRBV primed first-strand cDNA, covering alpha and beta chains. Both a constant-region primer and a V-primer adapter served to amplify TCRs across roughly 20 PCR cycles. TCRdb called the reads again in MiXCR, with one record for every CDR3 protein. The data show about 100,000 distinct CDR3 sequences, with less than 25% seen just once and approximately 4% held by the top ten. Noted time point: after trial treatment. Treatment denoted: LDRT plus nivolumab, ipilimumab, low-dose cyclophosphamide and aspirin (RACIN trial). Low-dose radiotherapy and low-dose cyclophosphamide, together with aspirin, ipilimumab and nivolumab, were given to donors.

Sequencing was performed on PBMCs, taken after low-dose radiotherapy plus immunotherapy. J is TRBJ2-5 and V is TRBV5-5; possibly TRBD1 for D (5 bases). This clonotype was sampled from a male donor with prostate cancer. This CDR3 reads CASSPVGRLQETQYF. In DNA, the CDR3 is TGTGCCAGCAGCCCGGTGGGGCGGCTCCAAGAGACCCAGTACTTC.